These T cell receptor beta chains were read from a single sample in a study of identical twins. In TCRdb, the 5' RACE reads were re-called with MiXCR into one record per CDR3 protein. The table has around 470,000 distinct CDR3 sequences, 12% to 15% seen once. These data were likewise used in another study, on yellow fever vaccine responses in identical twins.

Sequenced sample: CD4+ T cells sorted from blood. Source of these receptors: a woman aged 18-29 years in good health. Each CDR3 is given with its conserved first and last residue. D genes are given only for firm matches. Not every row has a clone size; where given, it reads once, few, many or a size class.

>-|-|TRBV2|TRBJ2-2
CARRRGRQGQHPGTGELFF
TGTGCCCGCAGGAGGGGGAGACAGGGCCAACACCCGGGCACCGGGGAGCTGTTTTTT
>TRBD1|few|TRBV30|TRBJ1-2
CAWRDPRGHRGYTF
TGTGCCTGGAGGGACCCCAGGGGGCATAGGGGCTACACCTTC
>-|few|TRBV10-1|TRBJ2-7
CASGRDLGYEQYF
TGCGCCAGCGGCCGGGACTTGGGGTACGAGCAGTACTTC
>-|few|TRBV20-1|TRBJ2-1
CSASKTNEQFF
TGCAGTGCTAGTAAAACGAATGAGCAGTTCTTC
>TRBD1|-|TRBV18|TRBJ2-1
CASSPGTVTYNEQFF
TGTGCCAGCTCACCCGGGACAGTAACCTACAATGAGCAGTTCTTC
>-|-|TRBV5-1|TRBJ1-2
CASSLSPEVGGYTF
TGCGCCAGCAGCTTGTCCCCGGAGGTCGGCGGCTACACCTTC
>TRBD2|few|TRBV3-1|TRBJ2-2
CASSQGLAGTHTGELFF
TGTGCCAGCAGCCAAGGACTAGCGGGGACCCACACCGGGGAGCTGTTTTTT
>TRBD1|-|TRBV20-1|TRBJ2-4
CSARNRGQTKNIQYF
TGCAGTGCTAGAAACAGGGGGCAAACAAAAAACATTCAGTACTTC
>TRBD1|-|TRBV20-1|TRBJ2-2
CSARATGTGATGELFF
TGCAGTGCTAGGGCCACCGGGACAGGGGCCACCGGGGAGCTGTTTTTT
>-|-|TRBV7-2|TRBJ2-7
CASSPLQGWEQYF
TGTGCCAGCAGCCCTTTACAAGGTTGGGAGCAGTACTTC
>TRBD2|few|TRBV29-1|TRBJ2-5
CSVWLAGGRGETQYF
TGCAGCGTCTGGCTAGCGGGGGGGCGGGGAGAGACCCAGTACTTC
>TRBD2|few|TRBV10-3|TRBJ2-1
CAISRGIRREVSYNEQFF
TGTGCCATCAGCCGAGGCATTAGGCGGGAGGTCTCCTACAATGAGCAGTTCTTC
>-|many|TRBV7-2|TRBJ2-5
CASSLTETQYF
TGTGCCAGCAGCTTAACAGAGACCCAGTACTTC
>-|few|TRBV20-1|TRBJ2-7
CSARRAPTSYYEQYF
TGCAGTGCTAGAAGAGCGCCCACGAGCTATTACGAGCAGTACTTC
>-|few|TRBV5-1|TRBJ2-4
CASSLLGIGVNIQYF
TGCGCCAGCAGCTTGCTTGGAATAGGAGTGAACATTCAGTACTTC
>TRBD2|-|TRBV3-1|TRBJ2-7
CASGQRDSYEQYF
TGTGCCAGCGGCCAGCGGGACTCCTACGAGCAGTACTTC
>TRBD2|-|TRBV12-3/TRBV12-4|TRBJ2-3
CASSWLAGSTQYF
TGTGCCAGCAGTTGGCTAGCGGGGAGTACGCAGTATTTT
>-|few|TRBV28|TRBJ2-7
CASNPGAARTWEQYF
TGTGCCAGCAACCCGGGGGCCGCCCGCACTTGGGAGCAGTACTTC
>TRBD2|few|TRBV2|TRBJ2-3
CASNAGGYTDTQYF
TGTGCCAGCAACGCGGGGGGATACACAGATACGCAGTATTTT
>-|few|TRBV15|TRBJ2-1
CATSRVGGDYNEQFF
TGTGCCACCAGCAGAGTTGGAGGGGATTACAATGAGCAGTTCTTC
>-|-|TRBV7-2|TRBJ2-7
CASSPRSGLIKYF
TGTGCCAGCAGCCCCCGGTCAGGGCTCATCAAGTACTTC
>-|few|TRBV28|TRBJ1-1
CASSLTLPAGAAEAFF
TGTGCCAGCAGTTTAACCCTCCCGGCAGGGGCTGCTGAAGCTTTCTTT
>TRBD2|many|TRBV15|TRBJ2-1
CATSSTSGGGYNEQFF
TGTGCCACCAGCAGTACTAGCGGGGGGGGTTACAATGAGCAGTTCTTC
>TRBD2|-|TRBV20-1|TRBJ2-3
CSATGTSRTDTQYF
TGCAGTGCCACCGGGACTAGCCGCACAGATACGCAGTATTTT
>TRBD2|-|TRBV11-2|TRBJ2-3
CASSSSLAGVDTQYF
TGTGCCAGCAGCTCCTCCCTAGCGGGGGTTGATACGCAGTATTTT
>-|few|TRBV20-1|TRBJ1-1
CSALKNTEAFF
TGCAGTGCTTTGAAGAACACTGAAGCTTTCTTT
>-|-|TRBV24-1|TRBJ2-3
CATSDSLAYTDTQYF
TGTGCCACCAGTGATTCCCTAGCGTACACAGATACGCAGTATTTT
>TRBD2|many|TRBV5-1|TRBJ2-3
CASSGPSGGTDTQYF
TGCGCCAGCAGCGGCCCCAGCGGGGGCACAGATACGCAGTATTTT